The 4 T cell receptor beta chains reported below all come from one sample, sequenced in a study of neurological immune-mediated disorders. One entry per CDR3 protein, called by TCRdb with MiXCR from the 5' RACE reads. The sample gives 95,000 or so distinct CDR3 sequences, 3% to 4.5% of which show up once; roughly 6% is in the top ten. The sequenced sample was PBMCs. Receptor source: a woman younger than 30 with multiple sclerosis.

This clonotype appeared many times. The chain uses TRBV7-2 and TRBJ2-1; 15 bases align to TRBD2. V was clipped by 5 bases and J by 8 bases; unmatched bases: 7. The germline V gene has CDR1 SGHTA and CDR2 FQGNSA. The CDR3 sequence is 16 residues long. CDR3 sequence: CASSPRTSGGAHEQFF. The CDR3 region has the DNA TGTGCCAGCAGCCCACGGACTAGCGGGGGGGCGCATGAGCAGTTCTTC.

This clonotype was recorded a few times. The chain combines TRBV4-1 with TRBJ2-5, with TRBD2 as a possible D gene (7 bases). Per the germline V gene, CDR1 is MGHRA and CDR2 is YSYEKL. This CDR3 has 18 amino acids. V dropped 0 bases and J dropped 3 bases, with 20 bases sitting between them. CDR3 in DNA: TGCGCCAGCAGCCAAGATAGCCGGGGGGCTTTACTGGAAGAGACCCAGTACTTC. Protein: CASSQDSRGALLEETQYF.

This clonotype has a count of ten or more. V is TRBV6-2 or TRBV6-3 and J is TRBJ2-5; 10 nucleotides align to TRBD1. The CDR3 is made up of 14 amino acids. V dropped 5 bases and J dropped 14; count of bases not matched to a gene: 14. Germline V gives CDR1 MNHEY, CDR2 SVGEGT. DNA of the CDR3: TGTGCCAGCAGTGGGACAGGGGTCTCGGGAGACAAATACTTC. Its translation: CASSGTGVSGDKYF.

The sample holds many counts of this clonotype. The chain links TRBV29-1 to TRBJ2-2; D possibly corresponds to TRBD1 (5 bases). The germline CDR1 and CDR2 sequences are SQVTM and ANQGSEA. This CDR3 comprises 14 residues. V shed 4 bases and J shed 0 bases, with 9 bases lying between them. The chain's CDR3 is CSVVGQANTGELFF. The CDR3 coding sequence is TGCAGCGTTGTGGGGCAGGCGAACACCGGGGAGCTGTTTTTT.